This paragraph covers one T cell receptor (beta chain) sequence. This record comes from a study of blood T cell repertoires in COVID-19. Per the study methods: Amplification of reference gene primers provided the estimated nucleated cell counts. Assay used: immunoSEQ multiplex PCR; TCRdb lists only in-frame clones, some missing. Clone size and the V and J calls come from that table; the DNA yielded D and trimming. Of some 120,000 clones listed, under 90% are singletons. CDR3 length: 14 amino acids. V shed 2 bases and J 1 base; nucleotides not matched to a gene: 1. Per the germline V gene, CDR1 is MNHEY and CDR2 is SVGAGI.

Sample: peripheral blood. The TCR comes from a man in his 60s with acute or convalescent COVID-19. This chain uses TRBV6-5 with TRBJ1-1, with TRBD1 matching over 7 bases. CDR3 sequence: CASSYGQENTEAFF. Here the CDR3 DNA reads TGTGCCAGCAGTTACGGACAGGAGAACACTGAAGCTTTCTTT.